The text below deals with one TCR beta chain. Its antigen remains unknown. The data belong to a study of OX40 agonist ivuxolimab in advanced cancers. Overall study context: Three individuals attained partial responses, comprising one hepatocellular carcinoma case and two cutaneous melanoma cases.

Only in-frame clones appear in the TCRdb table, and some are missing; sequencing was by immunoSEQ multiplex PCR. The table lists 70,000 to 90,000 clones, roughly 90% of them singletons. Study results and limitations: Both blood CD4+ and CD8+ T cells showed clonal growth by week 6 at 0.1 to 3.0 mg/kg.

V lost 3 bases and J lost 7, with 7 bases in between. Germline values: CDR1 SGHTA, CDR2 FQGNSA. This CDR3 is built from 13 residues. Sequenced material: CD4+ or CD8+ T cells sorted from blood, taken in a trial of the OX40 agonist ivuxolimab. The V call is TRBV7-2, the J call TRBJ1-6; D not resolved. This sequence originates from an adult with an advanced solid tumor such as melanoma, head and neck, liver or kidney cancer. The CDR3, as DNA: TGTGCCAGCAGCTTTACTTCGAATTCACCCCTCCACTTT. It translates to CASSFTSNSPLHF.